This T cell receptor beta chain derives from a study of blood T cell repertoires in COVID-19. Study details: The origin of the acute and convalescent COVID-19 samples was the United States, Italy and Spain. In each case, the material was cDNA or gDNA derived from T cells, B-cell-depleted T cells, or PBMCs.

CDR3 length: 16 amino acids. Germline-derived CDR1 and CDR2 are WNHNN and SYGVQD (reference sequence). Trimming left V 8 bases short and J 0 bases short, with 16 bases between. Recovered status applied to Cohort 3 donors who had two consecutive negative PCRs. It also applied to those with clearance or with symptom resolution. Source study methods: Quantification of nucleated cells was approximated via reference gene primer amplification. Assay used: immunoSEQ multiplex PCR; TCRdb lists only in-frame clones, some missing. The V and J calls and clone size are taken from that table; D and trimming were inferred from the DNA. This table holds under 200,000 clones, approximately 88% found once.

Specimen: PBMCs or T cells enriched from blood (not recorded which). The clonotype originates from a woman aged 55-75 years who had recovered from COVID-19. This chain uses TRBV10-1 with TRBJ1-4, with no clear D. In nucleotides, the CDR3 is TGCGCCAGCTCCCCCGGGCGGGGTCCAACTAATGAAAAACTGTTTTTT. This sequence encodes CASSPGRGPTNEKLFF.